Following are 11 T cell receptor beta chains from one sample sequenced in a study of T cell clonality in common variable immunodeficiency. Assay: immunoSEQ multiplex PCR; the TCRdb copy retains only in-frame clones and omits some. Altogether tens of thousands of clones were found in the sample, and no singletons occur. Sequenced material: peripheral blood mononuclear cells. These receptors were obtained from a person between 18 and 75 years old in good health.

This clone appeared many times. The DNA ends 3 residues before the CDR3 does, and the rest of the CDR3 is filled in from the germline J gene. The rearrangement uses TRBV19 and TRBJ1-2, with D maybe TRBD1 (5 bases). Germline-derived CDR1 and CDR2 are LNHDA and SQIVND (reference sequence). V lost 6 bases, J lost 0 bases, and 14 bases lay in between. This CDR3 region has 15 residues. CDR3 sequence: CASRPDSFSNYGYTF. Incomplete CDR3 DNA: TGTGCCAGTAGACCAGACAGCTTTTCTAACTATGGC.

This clone showed up many times. The read falls 3 residues short of the CDR3 end, and the missing part is taken from the germline J gene. The gene calls are TRBV2 and TRBJ2-7; 9 bases map to TRBD1. The CDR3 runs 16 residues. The J segment lost 2 bases and the V segment lost 4 bases, leaving 9 bases of the junction unmatched. Germline V gene sequence: CDR1 SNHLY, CDR2 FYNNEI. The CDR3 sequence is CASSVIGTGNTYEQYF. CDR3 DNA, as far as it was read: TGTGCCAGCAGTGTAATCGGGACAGGGAACACCTACGAG.

Many counts were recorded for this clone. The sample holds other DNA sequences that translate to the same CDR3. The CDR3 is CASSLGLSYEQYF. Incomplete CDR3 DNA: TGTGCCAGCAGTTTAGGGCTCTCTTACGAG. This chain joins TRBV28 and TRBJ2-7; D uncertain. The CDR3 goes on 3 residues after the read ends, and that part is filled in from the germline J gene. Per germline, CDR1 MDHEN and CDR2 SYDVKM. The CDR3 is 13 residues long. V shed 2 bases and J shed 4 bases, with 9 bases lying between them.

This clone came up many times. The read is 3 residues too short to cover the CDR3 end, so that end is filled in from the germline J gene. The chain recombines TRBV4-1 with TRBJ1-1, with D perhaps matching TRBD1 (5 bases). There are 14 residues in the CDR3. V dropped 1 base and J dropped 4 bases, with 10 bases sitting between them. Germline V gene lookup returns CDR1 MGHRA and CDR2 YSYEKL. The CDR3 bases that were read are TGCGCCAGCAGCCAAGGGCGGGGCTCCACTGAA. This translates into CASSQGRGSTE. The complete CDR3 protein is CASSQGRGSTEAFF.

Ten or more counts support this clone. The read ends 3 residues early relative to the CDR3; the germline J gene fills the gap. The rearrangement uses TRBV5-1 and TRBJ1-5; 12 bases are shared with TRBD1. The CDR3 loop spans 16 amino acids. The J segment lost 8 bases and the V segment lost 1 base, leaving 7 bases of the junction unmatched. Germline loops: CDR1 SGHRS, CDR2 YFSETQ. The CDR3: CASSLWGQGAGEPQHF. Incomplete CDR3 DNA: TGCGCCAGCAGCTTGTGGGGACAGGGGGCAGGGGAGCCC. Filled out from reference TRBV5-1 and TRBJ1-5, the complete variable domain reads KAGVTQTPRYLIKTRGQQVTLSCSPISGHRSVSWYQQTPGQGLQFLFEYFSETQRNKGNFPGRFSGRQFSNSRSEMNVSTLELGDSALYLCASSLWGQGAGEPQHFGDGTRLSIL.

This clone showed up many times. The read ends 3 residues early relative to the CDR3; the germline J gene fills the gap. This sequence joins TRBV7-6 and TRBJ2-3, with 10 nucleotides matching TRBD1. Germline V gives CDR1 SGHVS, CDR2 FNYEAQ. The CDR3 runs 13 residues. After removal of 5 bases from V and 6 bases from J, the junction contained 2 bases not matched to a gene. This chain's CDR3 is CASSRTGGDTQYF. The CDR3 DNA, read in part, is TGTGCCAGCAGCAGGACAGGGGGGGATACG.

The sample holds many counts of this clone. The CDR3 is cut off 3 residues early in the read; its end comes from the germline J gene. The gene calls are TRBV20-1 and TRBJ2-7, with D tentatively TRBD1 (6 bases). This CDR3 is built from 14 residues. V lost 2 bases to trimming and J lost 4 bases, with 15 bases between them. Germline CDR1 is DFQATT and CDR2 is SNEGSKA (reference sequence). The sequenced CDR3 bases are TGCAGTGCTAGAAAACCAGGGGTGGTATACGAG. It yields the protein CSARKPGVVYE. The full CDR3 sequence reads CSARKPGVVYEQYF.

Ten or more counts support this clone. The read terminates 3 residues before the CDR3 end, so the remaining end is supplied by the germline J gene. The chain carries TRBV7-7 and TRBJ2-5, with a weak D call TRBD2 (6 bases). CDR1 SSHAT and CDR2 FNYEAQ come from the germline V gene (reference sequence). V was cut by 1 base and J by 3 bases, with 6 bases left in between. The CDR3 loop spans 13 amino acids. Partial CDR3 DNA: TGTGCCAGCAGCTTAGGCGGGGAAGAGACC. It translates to CASSLGGEET. The full-length CDR3 reads as CASSLGGEETQYF.

This clone was counted ten times or more. The missing CDR3 end, 3 residues past where the read stops, is filled in from the germline J gene. This chain links TRBV7-7 with TRBJ2-5; 9 nucleotides align to TRBD1. V shed 4 bases, J shed 1 base, and the junction held 4 bases outside the gene matches. Germline loops: CDR1 SSHAT, CDR2 FNYEAQ (reference sequence). The CDR3 sequence is 15 residues long. This chain's CDR3 is CASSSGTGFQETQYF. The sequenced CDR3 bases are TGTGCCAGCAGCTCCGGGACAGGGTTCCAAGAGACC.

This clone has a count of ten or more. The CDR3 end is not reached by the read, which stops 3 residues before it; the germline J gene fills it in. This rearrangement joins TRBV2 to TRBJ1-1; D might be TRBD1 (5 bases). Per the germline V gene, CDR1 is SNHLY and CDR2 is FYNNEI. This CDR3 is 14 amino acids long. Trimming cost V 4 bases and J 1 base, with 10 bases left between them. The covered CDR3 bases are TGTGCCAGCAGTGCCGGGGGAGGGAACACTGAA. Translated: CASSAGGGNTE. The whole CDR3 is CASSAGGGNTEAFF. Full variable domain (missing parts from reference TRBV2 and TRBJ1-1): EPEVTQTPSHQVTQMGQEVILRCVPISNHLYFYWYRQILGQKVEFLVSFYNNEISEKSEIFDDQFSVERPDGSNFTLKIRSTKLEDSAMYFCASSAGGGNTEAFFGQGTRLTVV.

This clone was detected many times. Read sequence stops 3 residues before the CDR3 end, and the germline J gene provides the missing end. The chain couples TRBV15 to TRBJ1-1; D is possibly TRBD1 (6 bases). This CDR3 has 16 amino acids. V lost 3 bases and J lost 1, with 15 bases in between. From germline, CDR1 is LNHNV and CDR2 YYDKDF (reference sequence). The CDR3 sequence: CATSRGLGGPNTEAFF. CDR3 DNA, as far as it was read: TGTGCCACCAGCAGGGGGCTAGGGGGACCGAACACTGAA.